This TCR beta chain came from a study of CD8 T cells in ankylosing spondylitis. Notes on the study in general: Ankylosing spondylitis blood appeared to carry a characteristic TCR beta motif of roughly 8 highly homologous variants. Clones tied to disease were said to be significantly enriched in matched ankylosing spondylitis synovial fluid.

This clonotype was detected only a few times. What it recognizes is unknown. The V gene lost 5 bases and the J gene lost 4 bases, with 16 bases spanning the gap. The CDR3 consists of 15 residues. Researchers built TCR beta libraries using quantitative 5'-RACE with molecular barcodes. A single record per CDR3 protein comes from TCRdb applying MiXCR to the 5' RACE reads. The sample yields about 350,000 distinct CDR3 sequences, approximately 22% seen once. Sequencing was done on a sample of blood, either unsorted or a sorted T cell fraction (not recorded which). V usage is TRBV12-3 or TRBV12-4 and J usage is TRBJ2-3; a possible D gene is TRBD2 (6 bases). This clonotype was sampled from a male donor with ankylosing spondylitis or in good health (not recorded which). The CDR3 is CASSPLRGGADTQYF. CDR3 nucleotides: TGTGCCAGCAGTCCTCTGCGGGGTGGGGCAGATACGCAGTATTTT.